Following are 25 T cell receptor beta chains from one sample sequenced in a study of control samples from healthy donors and cancer patients. Assay used: immunoSEQ multiplex PCR; TCRdb lists only in-frame clones, some missing. The sample shows about 250,000 clones, almost 85% of them seen only once. Specimen: PBMCs. The receptors derive from a woman aged 55-69 years with lung cancer.

The CDR3 loop reads CASSVAGRGANIQYF. The CDR3 nucleotides are TGTGCCAGCAGCGTAGCCGGAAGGGGCGCAAACATTCAGTACTTC. The chain combines TRBV9 with TRBJ2-4; weak D call: TRBD1 (5 bases). CDR3 length: 15 amino acids. V dropped 0 bases and J dropped 6 bases, with 13 bases sitting between them. Germline CDR1 SGDLS, CDR2 YYNGEE.

This clone was counted only a few times. The rearrangement uses TRBV7-6 and TRBJ2-1; D is possibly TRBD2 (5 bases). The V end lost 0 bases, the J end lost 6 bases, and 12 bases lay between the germline ends. The CDR3 runs to 15 residues. Germline CDR1 is SGHVS and CDR2 is FNYEAQ. The CDR3: CASSLARFSGNEQFF. The DNA of the CDR3 is TGTGCCAGCAGCTTAGCGCGATTCAGCGGCAATGAGCAGTTCTTC.

J is TRBJ1-1 and V is TRBV29-1, with D tentatively TRBD1 (6 bases). CDR3 length: 11 residues. CDR1 is SQVTM, CDR2 ANQGSEA, per germline. Deletions cut 5 bases from V and 8 bases from J, with 12 bases between. The CDR3 DNA is TGCAGCGTTTCTCGAAGGGGGGAAGCTTTCTTT. It specifies CSVSRRGEAFF.

By frequency in the sample, this clone is medium-sized. This sequence joins TRBV12-3 or TRBV12-4 and TRBJ2-3; D perhaps matches TRBD2 (6 bases). V lost 10 bases, J lost 6 bases, and 17 bases lay in between. This CDR3 is 13 amino acids long. DNA of the CDR3: TGTGCCACTGACCCGGGACTGACGGATACGCAGTATTTT. Translated: CATDPGLTDTQYF.

The chain is built from TRBV7-2 and TRBJ2-1; tentative D call: TRBD2 (6 bases). Germline-derived CDR1 and CDR2 are SGHTA and FQGNSA. This CDR3 has 13 residues. The ends were cut back, 1 base at V and 10 bases at J, with 11 bases in the middle. CDR3 nucleotides: TGTGCCAGCAGCTTAGTAACGGGGGAGGAGCAGTTCTTC. It encodes CASSLVTGEEQFF.

The genes are TRBV7-8 and TRBJ1-6, with D possibly being TRBD1 (6 bases). The CDR3 covers 16 residues. The germline V and J ends were trimmed by 6 bases and 0 bases, with 12 bases remaining between them. Per germline, CDR1 SGHVS and CDR2 FQNEAQ. DNA for the CDR3: TGTGCCAGCAGGCTACAGGGAAGCTCCTATAATTCACCCCTCCACTTT. Protein product: CASRLQGSSYNSPLHF.

The gene calls are TRBV7-9 and TRBJ2-5; D is undetermined. Trimming shortened V by 1 base and J by 5 bases, and 14 bases separated the two germline ends. This CDR3 is 15 amino acids long. Germline values: CDR1 SEHNR, CDR2 FQNEAQ (reference sequence). CDR3 coding DNA: TGTGCCAGCAGCTTAGGGGCAGGCGTGCAGGAGACCCAGTACTTC. Translating it yields CASSLGAGVQETQYF.

V gene TRBV27 combines with J gene TRBJ1-2; TRBD1 might be the D (5 bases). The CDR3 spans 13 residues. V was shortened by 4 bases and J by 7 bases, with 13 bases between the two germline ends. Germline V gene data show CDR1 as MNHEY and CDR2 as SMNVEV (reference sequence). The CDR3 spells CASSSLRGSGYTF. CDR3 sequence (DNA): TGTGCCAGCAGTTCCCTGAGGGGTAGTGGCTACACCTTC.

The chain couples TRBV6-5 to TRBJ1-1; 8 positions match TRBD1. CDR3 size: 15 residues. The germline CDR1 and CDR2 sequences are MNHEY and SVGAGI. With V trimmed by 6 bases and J by 7 bases, 13 bases remained unmatched. The CDR3 region is CASSRAGGVKGEAFF. CDR3 in DNA: TGTGCCAGCAGCCGTGCAGGGGGCGTGAAGGGTGAAGCTTTCTTT.

This chain connects TRBV7-8 to TRBJ1-1, with D uncertain. The CDR3 contains 15 residues. Germline-derived CDR1 and CDR2 are SGHVS and FQNEAQ. V lost 5 bases and J lost 4, with 17 bases in between. CDR3 amino acids: CASSPQPWDSTEAFF. The CDR3 nucleotides are TGTGCCAGCAGCCCTCAACCGTGGGATTCCACTGAAGCTTTCTTT.

The chain recombines TRBV3-1 (or the pseudogene TRBV3-2) with TRBJ2-1, with D unresolved. The CDR3 covers 14 residues. Trimming cost V 0 bases and J 5 bases, with 8 bases left between them. Germline CDR1 LGHDT, CDR2 YNNKEL (reference sequence). CDR3 coding DNA: TGTGCCAGCAGCCAAGAAAGACTTCACAATGAGCAGTTCTTC. This translates into CASSQERLHNEQFF.

This chain joins TRBV6-1 and TRBJ2-7; a possible D gene is TRBD2 (7 bases). The CDR3 is made up of 14 amino acids. V lost 2 bases, J lost 3 bases, and 11 bases lay in between. Germline CDR1 is MNHNS and CDR2 is SASEGT. The chain's CDR3 is CASSELGGDYEQYF. The CDR3 DNA follows: TGTGCCAGCAGTGAACTAGGGGGGGACTACGAGCAGTACTTC.

V and J are TRBV18 and TRBJ1-6; 8 positions match TRBD1. CDR1 and CDR2 (germline): KGHSH, LQKENI. The CDR3 runs to 15 residues. V lost 2 bases, J lost 8 bases, and 5 bases stayed unmatched. CDR3 DNA: TGTGCCAGCTCACCAAGGACAGGGTTTGATTCACCCCTCCACTTT. As protein: CASSPRTGFDSPLHF.

The V and J genes are TRBV18 and TRBJ2-7; 7 bases are shared with TRBD1. The V gene end was trimmed by 4 bases and the J gene end by 5 bases; junction bases not matched to a gene: 5. Germline lookup yields CDR1 KGHSH and CDR2 LQKENI. This CDR3 is 13 amino acids long. CDR3 amino acids: CASSQTTGNEQYF. The CDR3 region has the DNA TGTGCCAGCTCACAGACGACAGGGAACGAGCAGTACTTC.

This clone occurred a few times. The chain recombines TRBV6-1 with TRBJ1-3; D not resolved. V was cut by 3 bases and J by 2 bases, with 11 bases left in between. CDR3 length: 15 amino acids. Germline loops: CDR1 MNHNS, CDR2 SASEGT. CDR3 nucleotides: TGTGCCAGCAGTGAGGAGTGGCCCACTGGAAACACCATATATTTT. Translating gives CASSEEWPTGNTIYF.

The chain links TRBV5-1 to TRBJ2-5; a weak D match, TRBD2 (7 bases). V lost 2 bases, J lost 5 bases, and 13 bases lay in between. Germline-derived CDR1 and CDR2 are SGHRS and YFSETQ. The CDR3 runs 14 residues. The DNA of the CDR3 is TGCGCCAGCAGCTTAATGGGGGGGGCGGAGACCCAGTACTTC. Translation gives CASSLMGGAETQYF.

The chain carries TRBV11-2 and TRBJ1-2; possibly TRBD1 for D (6 bases). CDR1 is SGHAT and CDR2 is FQNNGV in the germline V gene. The CDR3 sequence is 12 residues long. CDR3 protein: CASTGINYGYTF. The CDR3 nucleotides are TGTGCAAGTACAGGGATTAACTATGGCTACACCTTC.

The rearrangement links TRBV28 to TRBJ2-3; D is unresolved. The CDR3 extends over 12 amino acids. From germline, CDR1 is MDHEN and CDR2 SYDVKM. V was pared by 6 bases and J by 2 bases, with 6 bases between. The CDR3 region is CASRANTDTQYF. DNA for the CDR3: TGTGCCAGCAGGGCCAACACAGATACGCAGTATTTT.

This clone occurred once. The chain employs TRBV28 and TRBJ1-4, with a possible D match to TRBD1 (5 bases). The CDR3 runs to 15 residues. V lost 6 bases and J lost 3, with 14 bases in between. The germline V gene encodes CDR1 MDHEN and CDR2 SYDVKM. The CDR3 region has the DNA TGTGCCAGCAGCACCGGGACTTCGGCTAATGAAAAACTGTTTTTT. Translating gives CASSTGTSANEKLFF.

The chain has TRBV5-1 and TRBJ2-2; no reliable D call. This CDR3 region has 15 residues. Germline lookup yields CDR1 SGHRS and CDR2 YFSETQ. With 0 bases removed from V and 1 base from J, the gap between germline ends came to 7 bases. CDR3 amino acids: CASSLVVGNTGELFF. The CDR3 DNA follows: TGCGCCAGCAGCTTGGTAGTAGGGAACACCGGGGAGCTGTTTTTT.

V gene TRBV6-4 combines with J gene TRBJ1-1; D is ambiguous. Germline V gene sequence: CDR1 MRHNA, CDR2 SNTAGT. Trimming shortened V by 7 bases and J by 0 bases, and 15 bases separated the two germline ends. The CDR3 sequence is 15 residues long. The CDR3 reads CASKMFSRLNTEAFF. The DNA of the CDR3 is TGTGCCAGCAAAATGTTTAGTCGTTTGAACACTGAAGCTTTCTTT.

The chain uses TRBV2 and TRBJ2-5, with a tentative D call TRBD2 (5 bases). Per the germline V gene, CDR1 is SNHLY and CDR2 is FYNNEI. The CDR3 spans 13 residues. Trimming removed 2 bases from V and 3 bases from J, with 7 bases in between. The CDR3 region is CASSEYGEETQYF. In nucleotides, the CDR3 is TGTGCCAGCAGTGAATACGGGGAAGAGACCCAGTACTTC. Together with reference TRBV2 and TRBJ2-5, the CDR3 gives the full variable domain: EPEVTQTPSHQVTQMGQEVILRCVPISNHLYFYWYRQILGQKVEFLVSFYNNEISEKSEIFDDQFSVERPDGSNFTLKIRSTKLEDSAMYFCASSEYGEETQYFGPGTRLLVL.

This rearrangement joins TRBV3-1 (or the pseudogene TRBV3-2) to TRBJ1-3; 7 nucleotides line up with TRBD1. Unmatched junction bases numbered 7, after V lost 4 bases and J lost 4 bases. CDR3 length: 15 residues. Per the germline V gene, CDR1 is LGHDT and CDR2 is YNNKEL (reference sequence). This CDR3 reads CASSRQGASGNTIYF. The CDR3 DNA is TGTGCCAGCAGCCGACAGGGAGCCTCAGGAAACACCATATATTTT.

The chain is built from TRBV6-5 and TRBJ1-1, with 8 bases fitting TRBD1. This CDR3 is 11 amino acids long. Germline loops: CDR1 MNHEY, CDR2 SVGAGI. The V segment lost 6 bases and the J segment 11 bases; nucleotides outside the gene matches: 5. This CDR3 is CASRWTGKAFF. CDR3 nucleotides: TGTGCCAGCAGGTGGACAGGGAAGGCTTTCTTT.

This sequence joins TRBV28 and TRBJ2-7, with TRBD1 matching 9 bases. With V trimmed by 6 bases and J by 6 bases, 3 bases remained unmatched. Looked up from germline, CDR1 is MDHEN and CDR2 is SYDVKM. This CDR3 is 12 amino acids long. The CDR3 is CASRQGAGEQYF. The CDR3 coding sequence is TGTGCCAGCAGACAGGGGGCCGGCGAGCAGTACTTC.